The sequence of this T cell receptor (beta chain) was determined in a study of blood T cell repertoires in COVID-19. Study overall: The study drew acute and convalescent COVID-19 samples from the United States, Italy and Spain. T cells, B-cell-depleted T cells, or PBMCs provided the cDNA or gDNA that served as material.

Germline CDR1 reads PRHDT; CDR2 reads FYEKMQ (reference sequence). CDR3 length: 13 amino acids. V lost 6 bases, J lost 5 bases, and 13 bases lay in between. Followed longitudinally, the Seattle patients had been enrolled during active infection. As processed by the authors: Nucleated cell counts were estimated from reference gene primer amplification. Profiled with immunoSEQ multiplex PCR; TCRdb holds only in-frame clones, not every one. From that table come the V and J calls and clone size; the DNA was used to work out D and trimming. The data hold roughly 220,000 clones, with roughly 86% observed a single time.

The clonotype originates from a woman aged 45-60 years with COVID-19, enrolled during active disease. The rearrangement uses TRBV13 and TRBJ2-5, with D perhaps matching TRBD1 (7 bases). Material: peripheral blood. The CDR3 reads CASSTSGGETQYF. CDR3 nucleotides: TGTGCCAGCAGTACCTCAGGGGGGGAGACCCAGTACTTC.